The 23 T cell receptor beta chains given below trace back to one sample, sequenced in a study of cytomegalovirus exposure and HLA in healthy donors (dated by TCRdb to 2016 to 2017). Libraries were prepared through the immunoSEQ multiplex PCR assay. A mixture of 60 forward primers for TCR Vbeta segments and 13 reverse primers for TCR Jbeta segments was used in the multiplex PCR. TCRdb mirrors the immuneACCESS table, restricted to in-frame sequences. Some clones are absent from its copies; in checked studies, under half trace to an unresolved V gene, and the reason for the others is unknown. A total of 130,000 or so clones appear in this sample, roughly four fifths of them only once. Of the sample, around 1.6% falls within the top ten clones. Sequencing was performed on PBMCs. The receptors were sampled from a woman aged 18-29 years in good health and CMV-seronegative.

This rearrangement joins TRBV7-9 to TRBJ2-2; TRBD1 matches 7 bases. J lost 3 bases, V lost 2 bases, and 9 bases had no gene match. Germline assignment: CDR1 SEHNR and CDR2 FQNEAQ (reference sequence). The length of the CDR3 is 17 residues. CDR3 DNA: TGTGCCAGCAGCTTACCCACAGGGGTAGTGCACACCGGGGAGCTGTTTTTT. This sequence encodes CASSLPTGVVHTGELFF.

CDR3 nucleotide sequence: TGCGCCAGCAGCTTGGAGCGGGGACCAGTGACCCAGTACTTC. It translates to CASSLERGPVTQYF. The rearrangement joins TRBV5-1 to TRBJ2-5, with 7 bases that match TRBD2. Germline V gives CDR1 SGHRS, CDR2 YFSETQ. The J segment lost 7 bases and the V segment lost 0 bases, leaving 6 bases of the junction unmatched. The CDR3 runs 14 residues.

Only a few counts were recorded for this clone. The same CDR3 can be traced to other DNA sequences in this sample. This rearrangement joins TRBV7-9 to TRBJ1-1, with TRBD1 matching over 7 bases. The germline V gene encodes CDR1 SEHNR and CDR2 FQNEAQ (reference sequence). The CDR3 runs 14 residues. V trimming: 3 bases; J trimming: 0 bases; junction bases outside the gene matches: 1. The CDR3 nucleotides read TGTGCCAGCAGCTTGACAGGGCTGAACACTGAAGCTTTCTTT. It codes for CASSLTGLNTEAFF. The variable domain in full, completed from reference TRBV7-9 and TRBJ1-1, reads DTGVSQNPRHKITKRGQNVTFRCDPISEHNRLYWYRQTLGQGPEFLTYFQNEAQLEKSRLLSDRFSAERPKGSFSTLEIQRTEQGDSAMYLCASSLTGLNTEAFFGQGTRLTVV.

The chain has TRBV30 and TRBJ1-5, with TRBD1 matching 10 bases. The junction had 3 bases not matched to a gene; V was cut back by 1 base and J by 3 bases. CDR3 length: 15 amino acids. Germline V gene data show CDR1 as GTSNPN and CDR2 as SVGIG (reference sequence). CDR3 residues: CAWSGTGGINQPQHF. The DNA of the CDR3 is TGTGCCTGGAGTGGGACAGGGGGAATCAATCAGCCCCAGCATTTT.

The chain joins TRBV5-4 to TRBJ1-2; 12 nucleotides align to TRBD1. This CDR3 comprises 15 residues. With V trimmed by 5 bases and J by 8 bases, 10 bases remained unmatched. Germline assignment: CDR1 SGHNT and CDR2 YYREEE (reference sequence). CDR3 DNA: TGTGCCAGCAGTCTACCGGGACAGGGGGCGCACGGCTACACCTTC. Encoded protein: CASSLPGQGAHGYTF.

The J gene is TRBJ1-2, the V gene TRBV9, with a tentative D call TRBD1 (5 bases). Germline CDR1 SGDLS, CDR2 YYNGEE. The CDR3 runs to 12 residues. Trimming removed 5 bases at V and 4 bases at J, with 9 bases between. CDR3: CASRGGIYGYTF. The CDR3 DNA follows: TGTGCCAGCAGGGGGGGGATCTATGGCTACACCTTC.

The rearrangement links TRBV18 to TRBJ2-5; TRBD1 matches 9 bases. The DNA end is a closer match to TRBJ2-7, so the J assignment may be wrong. The CDR3 runs to 14 residues. Germline V gene data show CDR1 as KGHSH and CDR2 as LQKENI. The CDR3 sequence: CASSRDRVTYEQYF. CDR3 in DNA: TGTGCCAGCTCAAGGGACAGGGTCACCTACGAGCAGTACTTC.

The chain combines TRBV27 with TRBJ2-7; tentative D call: TRBD2 (6 bases). Germline V lookup: CDR1 MNHEY, CDR2 SMNVEV (reference sequence). This CDR3 comprises 16 residues. The V gene lost 4 bases and the J gene lost 2 bases, with 18 bases spanning the gap. The CDR3, as DNA: TGTGCCAGCAGTTCCCCGGGGGTTGGAGGCACCTACGAGCAGTACTTC. It translates to CASSSPGVGGTYEQYF.

The CDR3 DNA is TGCGCCAGCAGCCAAGGCCGACAAGCGGGGAAGCAGTATTTT. Residues: CASSQGRQAGKQYF. This chain uses TRBV4-3 with TRBJ2-3; TRBD2 matches 7 bases. V lost 1 base and J lost 11; bases outside the gene matches: 9. Germline lookup yields CDR1 LGHNA and CDR2 YSLEER. The CDR3 runs 14 residues.

The chain employs TRBV7-2 and TRBJ2-1; 9 nucleotides match TRBD2. With V trimmed by 5 bases and J by 5 bases, 10 bases remained unmatched. CDR3 length: 16 residues. In germline, CDR1 is SGHTA, CDR2 FQGNSA. The CDR3 DNA is TGTGCCAGCAGCCCCCCTGGCGGGGGGGCCGACAATGAGCAGTTCTTC. Its protein product is CASSPPGGGADNEQFF.

This chain links TRBV5-8 with TRBJ1-1, with D possibly being TRBD1 (5 bases). Trimming cost V 0 bases and J 5 bases, with 11 bases left between them. Germline V gene lookup returns CDR1 SGHTS and CDR2 YDEGEE. The CDR3 has 14 residues. This CDR3 is CASSLAEGWTEAFF. The DNA for the CDR3 is TGTGCCAGCAGCTTGGCGGAGGGGTGGACTGAAGCTTTCTTT.

The chain has TRBV5-1 and TRBJ2-7, with 12 bases lining up with TRBD2. Germline V gene sequence: CDR1 SGHRS, CDR2 YFSETQ. Trimming cost V 4 bases and J 4 bases; bases outside gene matches: 3. This CDR3 is 14 amino acids long. The DNA of the CDR3 is TGCGCCAGCAGCCCCGGGACTAGCGGGTACGAGCAGTACTTC. Protein sequence: CASSPGTSGYEQYF.

The chain links TRBV5-8 to TRBJ1-1, with unresolved D. The CDR3 runs to 15 residues. CDR1 is SGHTS, CDR2 YDEGEE, per germline. With 4 bases removed from V and 0 bases from J, the gap between germline ends came to 13 bases. Written as DNA, the CDR3 is TGTGCCAGCAGCCCTGGCTCAGGTTTGAACACTGAAGCTTTCTTT. It specifies CASSPGSGLNTEAFF.

The rearrangement links TRBV29-1 to TRBJ2-5; the D is unclear. The J call may be wrong; the DNA end is better matched by TRBJ2-7. The germline gives CDR1 SQVTM, CDR2 ANQGSEA. The CDR3 spans 12 residues. The CDR3 spells CSVRPGIHEQYF. The DNA of the CDR3 is TGCAGCGTCAGACCAGGTATCCACGAGCAGTACTTC.

The gene calls are TRBV6-5 and TRBJ2-7; possible D gene TRBD1, 6 bases. V lost 0 bases, J lost 3 bases, and 15 bases lay in between. Germline CDR1 reads MNHEY; CDR2 reads SVGAGI. CDR3 length equals 16 residues. CDR3 protein: CASSYSPAGALYEQYF. CDR3 in DNA: TGTGCCAGCAGTTACTCGCCGGCAGGGGCCCTCTACGAGCAGTACTTC.

The chain carries TRBV6-6 and TRBJ1-1; D is undetermined. The germline V gene encodes CDR1 MNHNY and CDR2 SVGAGI (reference sequence). Trimming cost V 6 bases and J 6 bases, with 17 bases left between them. This CDR3 spans 14 amino acids. The CDR3 region has the DNA TGTGCCAGCAGCCCCTATTGGGAGTCGCCTGAAGCTTTCTTT. Protein product: CASSPYWESPEAFF.

V and J are TRBV6-5 and TRBJ2-2; possible D gene TRBD1, 5 bases. Germline V gene lookup returns CDR1 MNHEY and CDR2 SVGAGI. This CDR3 is built from 13 residues. Trimming removed 6 bases from V and 4 bases from J, with 9 bases in between. Here the CDR3 reads CASRQDSTGELFF. Written as DNA, the CDR3 is TGTGCCAGCAGGCAAGACAGCACCGGGGAGCTGTTTTTT.

J is TRBJ2-7 and V is TRBV2, with D unclear. This CDR3 comprises 13 residues. Trimming shortened V by 2 bases and J by 3 bases, and 8 bases separated the two germline ends. The germline V gene has CDR1 SNHLY and CDR2 FYNNEI. The CDR3: CASSEQRYYEQYF. CDR3 nucleotides: TGTGCCAGCAGTGAACAGCGTTACTACGAGCAGTACTTC.

This rearrangement joins TRBV5-1 to TRBJ2-5; D perhaps matches TRBD1 (6 bases). V was clipped by 2 bases and J by 5 bases, with 13 bases between them. The CDR3 loop spans 14 amino acids. In germline, CDR1 is SGHRS, CDR2 YFSETQ. The CDR3 nucleotides are TGCGCCAGCAGCTTATTTACAGGGCAGGAGACCCAGTACTTC. This codes for CASSLFTGQETQYF.

This sequence joins TRBV5-4 and TRBJ2-1; no clear D gene. The CDR3 consists of 14 residues. V lost 0 bases and J lost 8, with 12 bases in between. Per germline, CDR1 SGHNT and CDR2 YYREEE (reference sequence). As DNA, the CDR3 is TGTGCCAGCAGCTTGGAGCCTGCCGAGGATGAGCAGTTCTTC. Its translation: CASSLEPAEDEQFF.

This chain connects TRBV6-1 to TRBJ1-5; the match to TRBD1 covers 7 bases. The CDR3 loop spans 14 amino acids. The germline gives CDR1 MNHNS, CDR2 SASEGT. With V trimmed by 6 bases and J by 4 bases, 6 bases remained unmatched. The CDR3 nucleotides read TGTGCCAGCAGGTTGACAGGGCTGAATCAGCCCCAGCATTTT. Its translation is CASRLTGLNQPQHF.

The CDR3 DNA is TGTGCCAGCAGTGAATGGGGAACACAGGGGCGGTATGGCTACACCTTC. The encoded protein is CASSEWGTQGRYGYTF. This chain links TRBV6-1 with TRBJ1-2; 7 bases agree with TRBD1. Trimming cost V 2 bases and J 5 bases; bases outside gene matches: 11. Per germline, CDR1 MNHNS and CDR2 SASEGT. CDR3 length: 16 residues.

The chain is built from TRBV29-1 and TRBJ1-1; weak D call: TRBD1 (6 bases). V was shortened by 4 bases and J by 1 base, with 13 bases between the two germline ends. Germline V gene sequence: CDR1 SQVTM, CDR2 ANQGSEA. The CDR3 covers 14 residues. The CDR3 DNA sequence: TGCAGCGTTGTGGGGACATTTAGGAACACTGAAGCTTTCTTT. Its translation: CSVVGTFRNTEAFF.